This TCR beta chain was identified in a study of cytomegalovirus exposure and HLA in healthy donors (dated by TCRdb to the late 2010s). General notes on the study: An earlier analysis of approximately 590 of the donors reported more than 250 Gb of sequence data and roughly 110 million unique TCR beta sequences from 150 million to 200 million T cells. An early release that covered fewer than 750 HLA-typed donors contained around 330 gigabases of sequencing data and approximately 85 million unique TCR sequences. Of the 398 genotyped donors, 65% to 90% fell in the genetic ancestry cluster associated with self-reported Caucasian donors. The study was designed to test whether signatures of past pathogen exposure could be identified by cataloging public T cell receptors. The study profiled the T cell repertoires of hundreds of subjects by immunosequencing and related them to cytomegalovirus serostatus. Along with the roughly 610-subject first cohort, a separate validation cohort of over a hundred different subjects was used. To predict cytomegalovirus infection status, the study combined high-throughput TCR immunosequencing, statistical association of individual TCRs with disease status, and machine learning. A later analysis re-analyzed previously published TCR beta repertoires from 666 donors and added high-resolution HLA genotyping to study TCR occurrence patterns. In the later analysis, no new phenotypic data were used to find candidate immune exposures; instead, reliance was placed on TCR beta sequences and their occurrence across donors. An earlier analysis of several hundred of the donors applied high-throughput TCR beta sequencing to assess whether each TCR beta V gene segment acted as functional or pseudogenic. Donor age, sex, ethnicity and CMV serostatus were compiled alongside the repertoire data. A later genetic analysis took genome-wide SNP genotypes for about 55% of the 666 donors and used that subset as a discovery cohort. All discovery cohort repertoires had been generated using a single sequencing platform. Class I and class II HLA loci were covered by the typing at four-digit resolution. The number of donors typed differed by locus, with 629-630 for A, B, C, DRB1 and DQB1, more than 500 for DQA1, nearly 610 for DPA1, and some 440 for DPB1. Roughly 5 DR-DQ haplotypes were treated as single units for association and clustering because of strong linkage in the cohort. Among 398 genotyped donors of the cohort, an average of around 240,000 unique TCR beta nucleotide sequences were sequenced per donor, roughly 18% of them non-productive.

Via the germline V gene (reference sequence), CDR1 is GTSNPN and CDR2 SVGIG. The CDR3, cysteine through phenylalanine, is 17 amino acids long. The kept DNA is CDR3 alone, 51 bases in frame from the first base. For this chain, trimming is 3 bases at the V end and 6 bases at the J end, and the number of junction bases without a gene match is 12. The library was produced with the immunoSEQ multiplex PCR assay. The multiplex PCR relied on a mix of 60 forward primers for TCR Vbeta segments and 13 reverse primers for TCR Jbeta segments. A multiplex PCR assay on genomic DNA amplified the CDR3 region of rearranged TCR beta genes. On the Illumina HiSeq System, the amplified TCR beta libraries were sequenced as 87-base-pair reads. The study's processing was this. Across the 600 to 700 repertoires, a later analysis counted about 81 million unique TCR beta chains, around 10 million of which were shared by at least two donors. Raw reads were error-corrected and collapsed into unique sequences with a nearest-neighbor algorithm that merged closely related sequences to remove PCR and sequencing errors. Alignment of CDR3 sequences to IMGT reference sequences was used to assign V, D and J gene segments. For a sequence to be retained, a match of at least six nucleotides to both a V gene segment and a J gene segment was required. A rearrangement was called productive if the CDR3 had no stop codons and remained in frame with V and J, and every other rearrangement was called non-productive. Following IMGT convention, CDR3 was defined as the stretch from the second conserved V-encoded cysteine to the conserved J-encoded phenylalanine. Sequences without an unambiguous match to a single V gene segment were excluded from the earlier analysis of 450 to 750 of the donors. An earlier analysis of some 500 of the donors classified V segments as functional when productive rearrangements were above 56.7% and as segregating when the standard deviation between donors was above 5%. A statistical classification framework was built to diagnose cytomegalovirus status from the catalog of TCR beta chain sequences. A later analysis assigned V and J genes by comparing TCR nucleotide sequences with IMGT/GENE-DB human TR gene sequences. Using the TCRdist pipeline, a later analysis assigned CDR3 sequences along with most-parsimonious VDJ recombination scenarios. In a later analysis, each TCR beta chain was defined by its CDR3 amino acid sequence together with its V-gene family, and reads without a unique V-gene family were excluded. A later analysis removed nearly 600 highly shared, low-generation-probability nucleotide sequences to deal with suspected cross-contamination and a sequencing artifact. For each public chain, a later analysis derived a clonal expansion index from normalized ranks of inferred template counts within each repertoire. Generation probabilities in a later analysis came from a VDJ recombination model fitted to out-of-frame rearrangements, and those results were checked against IGoR. In a later analysis, TCR-TCR, TCR-HLA and TCR-CMV co-occurrence was scored with hypergeometric tests, and a repertoire-size bias correction was applied to TCR pairs. A later analysis estimated false discovery rates by permuting HLA or CMV assignments 20 times. In a later analysis, co-occurring TCRs were grouped using DBSCAN, with TCRdist sequence similarity added in when clustering inside HLA-allele-positive subsets. Repertoires with fewer than 30,000 or more than 120,000 public chains, plus five repertoires with anomalous nucleotide sharing, were excluded from co-occurrence clustering. What TCRdb holds here is the immuneACCESS table cut down to in-frame rearrangements. Part of the clones is not present; checked against another copy, under half of the missing clones reflect an unresolved V gene, and the others are unexplained. V, J and clone size are those of that table, while D and trimming were read from the DNA. The sample table lists around 190,000 clones, around 78% of them with a count of one. Together, the top ten hold over 12% of the sample.

General study outcomes and caveats: An earlier analysis of approximately 500 of the donors showed that most TCR beta V segments appeared in productive rearrangements either about 87% or about 30% of the time, which broadly matched IMGT annotations. In a later analysis, TCR association rates were found to vary across HLA loci, with the most associated TCRs seen for DRB1 alleles and the fewest for HLA-C alleles. In a later analysis, some 17,000 TCR beta sequences were associated with specific HLA alleles at a false discovery rate of 0.05. A few of the identified cytomegalovirus-associated TCR beta chains were confirmed in vitro to be specific for cytomegalovirus antigens. Presence/absence analyses assumed roughly uniform sequencing depth across donors, an assumption that may not hold. According to a later analysis, parvovirus B19, influenza, CMV and Epstein-Barr virus appeared linked to several top co-occurrence clusters. In both the original and validation cohorts, the classifier was reported to diagnose cytomegalovirus status with high specificity and sensitivity. Linkage disequilibrium might explain the correlated functional status among segregating V segments, but an unknown experimental factor could not be ruled out. CMV serostatus was the only immune exposure information available for the cohort. In a later genetic analysis, fewer N-insertions in productive TCRs were reported among donors in an Asian-associated ancestry cluster than the roughly 640-donor mean. The study gave a list of about 150 TCR beta chains associated with cytomegalovirus. A further reported finding was that TCR beta sequences accurately predicted the HLA-A and HLA-B alleles for most subjects in the first cohort. A later analysis found that HLA-associated TCR beta chains were more clonally expanded and had lower generation probabilities than equally common non-associated chains. It was suggested by the authors that the approach could potentially be generalized to other disease states and immunological phenotypes. Some IMGT-functional V segments, including TRBV6-2 and TRBV6-3, could not be distinguished by the 87-base-pair reads and were therefore excluded. When HLA alleles, especially DR and DQ, strongly co-occurred, attributing TCR associations to individual alleles was difficult. The earlier analysis of approximately 540 of the donors excluded roughly 16 rarely observed V segments, including chromosome 9 orphons, because counts were too low. In this cohort, only TCR beta chains were sequenced, and detectable features were limited by the absence of alpha or paired-chain data. According to a later analysis, most CMV-associated TCR beta chains appeared to be HLA-restricted, and the HLA associations seemed to be driven largely by CMV exposure. Because HLA typing was missing for some donors at each locus, association tests included only the typed subset. A later genetic analysis associated a missense DCLRE1C variant with V-gene and J-gene trimming of TCR beta chains, and an independent cohort replicated the association. A group of highly shared sequence variants was considered likely to be a technical artifact of the sequencing pipeline. Most TCR sequences were seen in very few donors, while some public TCRs were found in many individuals.

The cohort comprised under 700 healthy bone marrow donors. Cohort members were all nominally healthy when sampled, although unrecorded immune exposures were likely present. The donor tested CMV seropositive and was one of the 289 seropositive cohort members. A peripheral blood sample was collected from each donor, and TCR beta sequencing was performed on peripheral blood mononuclear cells. Genomic DNA extraction from the blood cell samples was performed with the Qiagen DNeasy Blood Extraction Kit. Comment on this clone: The antigen it recognizes is unknown. Nothing much larger sits one base from this clone, and base qualities are not available.

The sample comprised PBMCs. The chain employs TRBV30 and TRBJ1-5; 12 central bases correspond to TRBD1. This sequence originates from a woman aged 25-40 years in good health and CMV-seropositive. The DNA sequence is as follows: TGTGCCTGGAGCCCCTTCCGGGACAGGGGGCGAAGTCAGCCCCAGCATTTT. Its product reads: CAWSPFRDRGRSQPQHF.